This TCR beta chain was sequenced for a study of shared clonotypes between healthy human individuals (dated by TCRdb to the early 2020s). A note on the overall study: The cohort comprised two women and a few men aged 18 to 49 years. Each donor's leukapheresis produced roughly between roughly 0.85 and 10 billion PBMCs. For each donor, CD4 naive and CD4 memory were each given three plates, CD8 naive was given two plates, and CD8 memory was given one plate. To increase sequencing depth and limit assay-specific biases, TCR repertoire library preparation and sequencing were carried out by different laboratories using diverse techniques. The study deeply sequenced blood TCR repertoires of five healthy adults to estimate repertoire size and the extent of clonotype sharing between individuals.

With regard to this clone: The antigen this receptor binds is unknown. One base away there is no much larger clone; base qualities are not given.

Using the deep immunoSEQ assay, TCR CDR3 regions were amplified from genomic DNA by multiplex PCR. Extracted genomic DNA from each cell subset was spread evenly across all wells of several immunoSEQ 96-well plates, with each plate serving as a replicate. For sorted subsets, about 200 ng genomic DNA, equal to some 30,000 T cell genomes, was loaded into each replicate PCR. Purified libraries were quantified with a Qubit 3.0 fluorometer, sized on a Bioanalyzer 2100, and re-quantified with the KAPA Library Quantification kit. Every immunoSEQ 96-well plate was sequenced on a separate single-read 150-cycle Illumina NextSeq 550 flow cell. In the original analysis: Because the immunoSEQ output held only junctional sequences and lacked quality scores, the filtering could not match the filtering applied to full-length reads. To assign V/J genes and CDR3, sequences were annotated using PyIR, a Python wrapper for IgBLAST v1.9, with IMGT germline references. Reads were filtered out if the reads had weak V/J assignments (E-value above 1e-6), no CDR3, stop codons, out-of-frame junctions, or ambiguous translated residues. A V3J clonotype was defined by an identical inferred V gene, J gene, and CDR3 amino acid sequence. Percentage overlap between repertoires was calculated by dividing the number of shared unique clonotypes by the size of the smaller repertoire. Repertoire richness was assessed with RTK rarefaction, the Chao1 estimator, and Recon v2.1 estimates of unobserved clonotypes. Generation probabilities were computed with OLGA for all TCRbeta clonotypes obtained by the gDNA method from a handful of donors. This immuneACCESS table, as held by TCRdb, lists in-frame sequences with V and J called but not all clones. Of the missing ones, under half trace to an unresolved V gene in checked studies; the others have no known cause. That table is the source of V, J and clone size, and D and trimming were worked out from the DNA. This sample lists 700,000 to 950,000 clones; approximately 97% were detected once. The top ten clonotypes cover approximately 0.2% of the sample.

V is shortened by 2 bases, J by 7 bases, and the region joining them spans 14 bases. Via the germline V gene (reference sequence), CDR1 is GTSNPN and CDR2 SVGIG. The CDR3 goes from the cysteine to the phenylalanine over 13 residues. Only the CDR3 portion is preserved as DNA: 39 bases, with reading frame beginning at the first base. For the CD8 naive samples, CD45RO-negative cells were positively selected for CCR7, yielding a CD45RA+CCR7+ population from which TemRA cells were excluded. Healthy HIV-negative adults with no recently reported acute infections or vaccinations were included as donors. Only Caucasian adults living in Nashville, Tennessee, USA were represented among the donors. After blood collection by leukapheresis, PBMCs were isolated using Ficoll-Histopaque density gradient centrifugation and then cryopreserved in the vapor phase of liquid nitrogen. Analytical flow cytometry was used to check the purity and quantity of each magnetically sorted T cell population. From each sorted fraction, genomic DNA was isolated and quantified by UV absorbance on a Nanodrop 2000c.

Here is what the overall study found, with its caveats: Naive subsets generally had larger estimated clonotype richness than memory subsets did. Because the study included only a small number of donors, the genetic and exposure-history diversity represented was limited. Pairwise subsampling indicated that sequencing depth was expected to affect the degree of clonotype sharing among donors. About 4.5% of naive CD4, 3.5% of naive CD8, 2.3% of memory CD4, and about 0.4% of memory CD8 clonotypes were shared across several donors. Incomplete sequencing was indicated by rarefaction of sorted-subset datasets, despite the large sequencing depth. Sampling was limited to blood, and TCR repertoires in tissue likely differ from TCR repertoires in blood. Compared with non-shared clonotypes, clonotypes shared by all four sorted-subset donors had higher generation probabilities.

Recombination joined TRBV30 with TRBJ1-1, with TRBD1 perhaps the D gene, on 6 matching bases. The TCR sequence derives from a man in his thirties or forties in good health. The sample consisted of naive CD8+ T cells sorted from blood. Per the publication, the cell subset or site label means: CD45RA+CCR7+. The CDR3 loop reads CAWSPLDRLEAFF. Read as DNA, the sequence is TGTGCCTGGAGTCCATTGGACAGACTTGAAGCTTTCTTT.